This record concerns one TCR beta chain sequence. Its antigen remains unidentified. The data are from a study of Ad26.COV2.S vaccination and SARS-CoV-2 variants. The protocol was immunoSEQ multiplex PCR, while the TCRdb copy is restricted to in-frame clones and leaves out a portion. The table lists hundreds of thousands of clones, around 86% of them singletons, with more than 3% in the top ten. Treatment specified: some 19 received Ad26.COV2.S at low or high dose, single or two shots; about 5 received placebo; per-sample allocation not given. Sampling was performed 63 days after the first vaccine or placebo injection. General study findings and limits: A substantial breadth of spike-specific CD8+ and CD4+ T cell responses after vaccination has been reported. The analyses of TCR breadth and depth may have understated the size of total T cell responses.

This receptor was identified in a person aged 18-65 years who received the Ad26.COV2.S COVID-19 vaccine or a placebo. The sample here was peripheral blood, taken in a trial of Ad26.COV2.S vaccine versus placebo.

Here the CDR3 DNA reads TGTGCCAGCTCATTGGACGACAATCAGCCCCAGCATTTT. The encoded protein is CASSLDDNQPQHF. This sequence joins TRBV18 and TRBJ1-5, with unresolved D. The CDR3 sequence is 13 residues long. Deletions cut 5 bases from V and 3 bases from J, with 8 bases between. Looked up from germline, CDR1 is KGHSH and CDR2 is LQKENI.